Reported below is one T cell receptor (beta chain). What it recognizes is unknown. The sample is drawn from a study of T cell responses to AZD1222 COVID-19 vaccine. Study findings and constraints: Among AZD1222 vaccinees, only five or six were seropositive at baseline.

CDR3 size: 15 residues. Germline V gene sequence: CDR1 MDHEN, CDR2 SYDVKM. Trimming removed 2 bases at V and 5 bases at J, with 16 bases between. TCRdb keeps only in-frame clones here, not all; method: immunoSEQ multiplex PCR. The sample includes about 150,000 clones, around 90% of them seen just once. The sample here was peripheral blood, taken on day 0 of AZD1222 vaccination. J is TRBJ2-7 and V is TRBV28; TRBD1 might be the D (5 bases). The TCR sequence derives from an adult in good health. For the CDR3, the DNA is TGTGCCAGCAGTTTAGCAGCGCGGCAGGGCGACGAGCAGTACTTC. It translates to CASSLAARQGDEQYF.